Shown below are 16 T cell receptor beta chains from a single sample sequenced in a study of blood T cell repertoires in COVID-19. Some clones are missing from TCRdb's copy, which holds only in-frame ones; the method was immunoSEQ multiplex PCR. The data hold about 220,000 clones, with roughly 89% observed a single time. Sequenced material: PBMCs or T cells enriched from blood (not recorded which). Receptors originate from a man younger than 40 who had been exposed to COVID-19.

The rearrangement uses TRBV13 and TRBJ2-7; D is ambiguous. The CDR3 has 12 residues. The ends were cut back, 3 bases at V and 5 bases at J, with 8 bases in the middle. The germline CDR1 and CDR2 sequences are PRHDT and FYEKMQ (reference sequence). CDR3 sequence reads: CASSFNSDEQYF. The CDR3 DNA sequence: TGTGCCAGCAGCTTCAACTCGGACGAGCAGTACTTC. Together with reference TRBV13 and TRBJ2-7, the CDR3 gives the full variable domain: AAGVIQSPRHLIKEKRETATLKCYPIPRHDTVYWYQQGPGQDPQFLISFYEKMQSDKGSIPDRFSAQQFSDYHSELNMSSLELGDSALYFCASSFNSDEQYFGPGTRLTVT.

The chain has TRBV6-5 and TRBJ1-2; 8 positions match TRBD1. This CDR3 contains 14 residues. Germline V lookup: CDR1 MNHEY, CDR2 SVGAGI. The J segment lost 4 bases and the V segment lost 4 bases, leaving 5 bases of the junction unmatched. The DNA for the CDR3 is TGTGCCAGCAGTTGGGGACAGGCCCCCTATGGCTACACCTTC. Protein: CASSWGQAPYGYTF.

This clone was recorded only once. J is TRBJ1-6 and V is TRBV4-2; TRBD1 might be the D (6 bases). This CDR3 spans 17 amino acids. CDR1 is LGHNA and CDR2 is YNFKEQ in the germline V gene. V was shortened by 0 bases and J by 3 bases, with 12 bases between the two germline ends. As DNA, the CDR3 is TGTGCCAGCAGCCAAGAGAGGGGGTCAGTCTATAATTCACCCCTCCACTTT. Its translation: CASSQERGSVYNSPLHF.

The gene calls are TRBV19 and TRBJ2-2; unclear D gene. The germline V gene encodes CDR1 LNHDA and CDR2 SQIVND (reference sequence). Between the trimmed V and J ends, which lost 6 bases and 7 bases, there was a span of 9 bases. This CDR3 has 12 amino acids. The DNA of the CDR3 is TGTGCCAGTAGCAAACTCGGCGGGGAGCTGTTTTTT. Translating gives CASSKLGGELFF.

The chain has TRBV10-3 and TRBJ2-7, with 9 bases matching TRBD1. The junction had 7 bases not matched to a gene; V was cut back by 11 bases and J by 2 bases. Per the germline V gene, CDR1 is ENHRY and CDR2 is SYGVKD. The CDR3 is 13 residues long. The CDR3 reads CAARGDRAYEQYF. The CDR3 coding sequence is TGTGCCGCCCGAGGGGACAGGGCCTACGAGCAGTACTTC.

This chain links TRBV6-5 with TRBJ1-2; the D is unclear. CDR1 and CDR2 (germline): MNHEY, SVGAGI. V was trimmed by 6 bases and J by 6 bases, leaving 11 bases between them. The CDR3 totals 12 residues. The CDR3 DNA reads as TGTGCCAGCAGGGCGGTTTCCCATGGCTACACCTTC. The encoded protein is CASRAVSHGYTF.

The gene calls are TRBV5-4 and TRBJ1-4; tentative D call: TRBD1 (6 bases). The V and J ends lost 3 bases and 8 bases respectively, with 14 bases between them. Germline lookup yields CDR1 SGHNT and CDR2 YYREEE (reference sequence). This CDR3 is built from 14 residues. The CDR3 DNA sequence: TGTGCCAGCAGCTCTAAACAGGGTAGCGAAAAACTGTTTTTT. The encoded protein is CASSSKQGSEKLFF.

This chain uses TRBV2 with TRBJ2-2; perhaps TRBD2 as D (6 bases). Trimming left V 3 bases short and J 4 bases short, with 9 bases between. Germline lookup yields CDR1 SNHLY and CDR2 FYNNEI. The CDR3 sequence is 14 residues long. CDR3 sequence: CASSDFGGTGELFF. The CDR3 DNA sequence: TGTGCCAGCAGTGATTTCGGGGGCACCGGGGAGCTGTTTTTT.

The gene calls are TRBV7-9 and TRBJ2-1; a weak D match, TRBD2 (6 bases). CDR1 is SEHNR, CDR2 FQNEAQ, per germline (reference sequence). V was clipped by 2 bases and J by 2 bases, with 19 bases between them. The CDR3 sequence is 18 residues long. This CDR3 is CASSLSLMGRRTYNEQFF. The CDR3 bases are TGTGCCAGCAGCTTATCCCTGATGGGGAGGCGGACCTACAATGAGCAGTTCTTC.

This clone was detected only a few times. The CDR3 loop is CASSGETSGNTIYF. CDR3 nucleotide sequence: TGCGCCAGCTCGGGGGAAACCTCTGGAAACACCATATATTTT. This chain connects TRBV5-1 to TRBJ1-3; D possibly corresponds to TRBD1 (5 bases). Germline V gene sequence: CDR1 SGHRS, CDR2 YFSETQ. The germline V and J ends were trimmed by 7 bases and 0 bases, with 11 bases remaining between them. CDR3 length equals 14 residues. Filled out from reference TRBV5-1 and TRBJ1-3, the complete variable domain reads KAGVTQTPRYLIKTRGQQVTLSCSPISGHRSVSWYQQTPGQGLQFLFEYFSETQRNKGNFPGRFSGRQFSNSRSEMNVSTLELGDSALYLCASSGETSGNTIYFGEGSWLTVV.

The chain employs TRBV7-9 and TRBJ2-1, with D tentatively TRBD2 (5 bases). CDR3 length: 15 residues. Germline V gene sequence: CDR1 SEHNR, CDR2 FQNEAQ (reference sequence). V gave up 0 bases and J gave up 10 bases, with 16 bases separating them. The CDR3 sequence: CASSLAGWVSGEQFF. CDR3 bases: TGTGCCAGCAGCTTAGCGGGTTGGGTGTCGGGGGAGCAGTTCTTC.

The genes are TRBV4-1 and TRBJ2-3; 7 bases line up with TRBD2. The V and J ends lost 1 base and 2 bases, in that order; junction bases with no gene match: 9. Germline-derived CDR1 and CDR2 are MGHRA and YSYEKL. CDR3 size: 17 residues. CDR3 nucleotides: TGCGCCAGCAGCCAAGTTAGATGGGGGGGGGTCACAGATACGCAGTATTTT. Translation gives CASSQVRWGGVTDTQYF.

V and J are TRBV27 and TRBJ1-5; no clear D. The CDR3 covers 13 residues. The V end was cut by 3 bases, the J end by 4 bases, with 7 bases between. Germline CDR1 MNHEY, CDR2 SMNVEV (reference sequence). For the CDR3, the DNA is TGTGCCAGCAGTTTTGGCAGAAATCAGCCCCAGCATTTT. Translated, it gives CASSFGRNQPQHF.

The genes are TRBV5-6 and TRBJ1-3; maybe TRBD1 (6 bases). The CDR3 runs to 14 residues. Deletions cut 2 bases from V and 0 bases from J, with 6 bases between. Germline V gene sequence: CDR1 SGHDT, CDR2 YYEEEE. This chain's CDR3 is CASSLGGSGNTIYF. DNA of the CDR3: TGTGCCAGCAGCTTAGGGGGCTCTGGAAACACCATATATTTT.

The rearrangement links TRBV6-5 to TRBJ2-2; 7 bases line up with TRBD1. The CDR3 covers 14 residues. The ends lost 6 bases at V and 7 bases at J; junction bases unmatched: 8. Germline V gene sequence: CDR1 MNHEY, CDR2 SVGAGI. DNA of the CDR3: TGTGCCAGCAGCCCGGACAGGTGGTACGGGGAGCTGTTTTTT. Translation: CASSPDRWYGELFF.

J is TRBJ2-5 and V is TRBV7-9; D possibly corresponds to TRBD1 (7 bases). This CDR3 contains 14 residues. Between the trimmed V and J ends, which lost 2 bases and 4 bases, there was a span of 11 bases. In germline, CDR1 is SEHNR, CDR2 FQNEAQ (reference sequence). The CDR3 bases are TGTGCCAGCAGCTTATTGCAGGGGGGAGAGACCCAGTACTTC. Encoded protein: CASSLLQGGETQYF.